These 23 T cell receptor beta chains share one sample of origin, sequenced in a study of CD8 T cells in Susac syndrome. The RNA input was 0.5 to 1 ug, and it was reverse transcribed with random hexamers. TCRdb passed the immunoSEQ multiplex PCR reads through MiXCR, listing each CDR3 protein once. The sample lists roughly 200,000 distinct CDR3 sequences; approximately 95% were seen once. The sample taken for sequencing was CD4+ T cells from PBMCs. The receptors were gathered from a human donor with multiple sclerosis.

The rearrangement links TRBV30 to TRBJ1-1; TRBD1 matches at 7 bases. V trimming: 4 bases; J trimming: 8 bases; junction bases outside the gene matches: 10. The V gene's germline CDR1 is GTSNPN and CDR2 SVGIG (reference sequence). This CDR3 is 13 amino acids long. CDR3 nucleotides: TGTGCCTGGATCAGACAGGGAGGGGAGGAAGCTTTCTTT. Its translation is CAWIRQGGEEAFF.

The chain recombines TRBV30 with TRBJ2-5, with 9 bases identical to TRBD2. Losses at the gene ends were 3 bases for V and 1 base for J; bases not matched to a gene: 9. The CDR3 sequence is 16 residues long. Germline CDR1 reads GTSNPN; CDR2 reads SVGIG (reference sequence). In DNA form, the CDR3 reads TGTGCCTGGAGAGGAAGACTAGCGGAATTCCAAGAGACCCAGTACTTC. Its translation is CAWRGRLAEFQETQYF.

This rearrangement joins TRBV20-1 to TRBJ2-1; possible D gene TRBD2, 6 bases. V was shortened by 5 bases and J by 10 bases, with 15 bases between the two germline ends. Germline CDR1 and CDR2: DFQATT and SNEGSKA (reference sequence). This CDR3 has 12 residues. The CDR3 DNA sequence: TGCAGTGCTCCGGGGGATCTGAGAGAGCAGTTCTTC. Residues: CSAPGDLREQFF.

The chain employs TRBV29-1 and TRBJ2-5, with no clear D. In germline, CDR1 is SQVTM, CDR2 ANQGSEA. The CDR3 consists of 11 residues. V gave up 2 bases and J gave up 4 bases, with 5 bases separating them. The CDR3 DNA is TGCAGCGTTGAATGGGGAGAGACCCAGTACTTC. This codes for CSVEWGETQYF.

The chain links TRBV20-1 to TRBJ2-5; D is ambiguous. Looked up from germline, CDR1 is DFQATT and CDR2 is SNEGSKA (reference sequence). V lost 0 bases to trimming and J lost 0 bases, with 11 bases between them. The CDR3 is made up of 15 amino acids. The CDR3 loop reads CSAREDGVYQETQYF. The CDR3 nucleotides are TGCAGTGCTAGAGAAGACGGAGTGTACCAAGAGACCCAGTACTTC.

CDR3 coding DNA: TGTGCCAGCAGCCAGATCGGACAGGGAGACCAGTTCTTC. It yields the protein CASSQIGQGDQFF. V usage is TRBV12-3 or TRBV12-4 and J usage is TRBJ2-5; 8 bases match TRBD1. The end of the DNA aligns better with TRBJ2-1, so the J call may be wrong. The CDR3 consists of 13 residues.

The rearrangement uses TRBV7-8 and TRBJ2-7, with D maybe TRBD1 (6 bases). CDR1 is SGHVS, CDR2 FQNEAQ, per germline. The V end lost 2 bases, the J end lost 0 bases, and 14 bases lay between the germline ends. The CDR3 extends over 16 amino acids. CDR3 DNA: TGTGCCAGCAGCTTAATGGGGGCCTCGGGCTCCTACGAGCAGTACGTC. Protein sequence: CASSLMGASGSYEQYV.

The rearrangement joins TRBV24-1 to TRBJ2-3, with D possibly matching TRBD2 (7 bases). Germline V gene data show CDR1 as KGHDR and CDR2 as SFDVKD. V gave up 3 bases and J gave up 0 bases, with 12 bases separating them. The CDR3 is 16 amino acids. The CDR3 region is CATSDTAGASTDTQYF. CDR3 bases: TGTGCCACCAGTGATACCGCGGGGGCCAGCACAGATACGCAGTATTTT.

The chain is built from TRBV27 and TRBJ2-1; D possibly matches TRBD1 or TRBD2 (5 bases each). CDR1 is MNHEY, CDR2 SMNVEV, per germline (reference sequence). Deletions cut 2 bases from V and 0 bases from J, with 20 bases between. The CDR3 consists of 19 residues. In DNA form, the CDR3 reads TGTGCCAGCAGTTTAGGGCCCCGGGGCAGCGAAAGCTCCTACAATGAGCAGTTCTTC. As protein: CASSLGPRGSESSYNEQFF.

The chain has TRBV5-1 and TRBJ2-1; 8 bases line up with TRBD1. The CDR3 runs 14 residues. Germline trimming cut 7 bases from V and 15 bases from J; bases unmatched to any gene: 18. Germline V gives CDR1 SGHRS, CDR2 YFSETQ. The CDR3 protein is CASAQGQAILTWFF. CDR3 coding DNA: TGCGCCAGCGCCCAGGGACAGGCCATTCTAACCTGGTTCTTC.

The chain is built from TRBV29-1 and TRBJ1-5, with TRBD1 matching over 10 bases. This CDR3 region has 12 residues. V shed 6 bases, J shed 7 bases, and the junction held 3 bases outside the gene matches. Germline values: CDR1 SQVTM, CDR2 ANQGSEA. The CDR3 DNA follows: TGCAGCGTGACAGGGGGCGGACAGCCCCAGCATTTT. It is translated as CSVTGGGQPQHF.

This chain joins TRBV6-4 and TRBJ1-2, with D unresolved. Germline V gene lookup returns CDR1 MRHNA and CDR2 SNTAGT. This CDR3 spans 14 amino acids. The germline V and J ends were trimmed by 4 bases and 4 bases, with 13 bases remaining between them. CDR3 DNA: TGTGCCAGCAGTGTAACGGGCTCTAGCTATGGCTACACCTTC. It encodes CASSVTGSSYGYTF.

The rearrangement uses TRBV24-1 and TRBJ1-3; no reliable D call. CDR3 length: 11 residues. V was pared by 5 bases and J by 4 bases, with 2 bases between. Germline loops: CDR1 KGHDR, CDR2 SFDVKD. The CDR3 DNA reads TGTGCCACCAGTGCCGGAAACACCATATATTTT. This encodes CATSAGNTIYF.

This clonotype came up once. The rearrangement uses TRBV20-1 and TRBJ1-1; D unclear. The germline V gene encodes CDR1 DFQATT and CDR2 SNEGSKA (reference sequence). This CDR3 has 11 residues. The ends were cut back, 6 bases at V and 8 bases at J, with 13 bases in the middle. The CDR3, as DNA: TGCAGTGCCCCCCGAGGGTACGAAGCTTTCTTT. It codes for CSAPRGYEAFF.

V gene TRBV6-6 combines with J gene TRBJ1-2; D gene uncertain. This CDR3 spans 13 amino acids. V was cut by 2 bases and J by 4 bases, with 8 bases left in between. Per the germline V gene, CDR1 is MNHNY and CDR2 is SVGAGI (reference sequence). The CDR3 here is CASSYGRSYGYTF. The DNA of the CDR3 is TGTGCCAGCAGTTACGGGAGATCCTATGGCTACACCTTC.

The chain joins TRBV7-3 to TRBJ2-6; D gene uncertain. This CDR3 contains 16 residues. Germline CDR1 and CDR2: SGHTA and FQGTGA. Trimming left V 4 bases short and J 0 bases short, with 10 bases between. CDR3 in DNA: TGTGCCAGCAGCTCCAAGGGCGGCTCTGGGGCCAACGTCCTGACTTTC. This translates into CASSSKGGSGANVLTF. The variable domain in full, completed from reference TRBV7-3 and TRBJ2-6, reads GAGVSQTPSNKVTEKGKYVELRCDPISGHTALYWYRQSLGQGPEFLIYFQGTGAADDSGLPNDRFFAVRPEGSVSTLKIQRTERGDSAVYLCASSSKGGSGANVLTFGAGSRLTVL.

CDR3 bases: TGTGCCAGCAGTTTTGGGACGAGCGGCGAGACCCAGTACTTC. Protein product: CASSFGTSGETQYF. The J gene is TRBJ2-5, the V gene TRBV7-3, with D perhaps matching TRBD1 or TRBD2 (5 bases each). This CDR3 comprises 14 residues. Germline V lookup: CDR1 SGHTA, CDR2 FQGTGA. Trimming removed 6 bases from V and 5 bases from J, with 16 bases in between.

The V call is TRBV5-6, the J call TRBJ2-7; no reliable D call. In germline, CDR1 is SGHDT, CDR2 YYEEEE. V lost 0 bases and J lost 6, with 4 bases in between. This CDR3 comprises 11 residues. The CDR3 loop reads CASSLDIEQYF. The CDR3 region has the DNA TGTGCCAGCAGCTTGGATATCGAGCAGTACTTC.

The V call is TRBV29-1, the J call TRBJ1-1; 7 bases align to TRBD1. Germline assignment: CDR1 SQVTM and CDR2 ANQGSEA. CDR3 size: 11 residues. V shed 8 bases and J 13 bases; nucleotides not matched to a gene: 13. CDR3 in DNA: TGCAGCATCGAACAGGGACAGTTTCTTTTCTTT. Protein: CSIEQGQFLFF.

The sample holds one count of this clonotype. V is TRBV5-6 and J is TRBJ2-3; weak D call: TRBD2 (5 bases). Between the trimmed V and J ends, which lost 4 bases and 8 bases, there was a span of 14 bases. The CDR3 consists of 13 residues. From germline, CDR1 is SGHDT and CDR2 YYEEEE. CDR3 nucleotides: TGTGCCAGCAGCCCCCGGGCGGGCGGTACGCAGTATTTT. Translated: CASSPRAGGTQYF.

This chain joins TRBV2 and TRBJ2-7; a possible D gene is TRBD1 (5 bases). The germline V gene has CDR1 SNHLY and CDR2 FYNNEI. CDR3 length: 12 residues. The V end was cut by 4 bases, the J end by 4 bases, with 8 bases between. The CDR3 DNA reads as TGTGCCAGCAGTGGACAGAGATACGAGCAGTACTTC. Protein sequence: CASSGQRYEQYF.

The gene calls are TRBV20-1 and TRBJ2-2; 7 positions match TRBD2. The trim removed 0 bases at V and 5 bases at J, leaving 9 bases unmatched. The CDR3 is 16 amino acids. CDR1 is DFQATT, CDR2 SNEGSKA, per germline (reference sequence). The CDR3 bases are TGCAGTGCTAGAGATCGTCGGCGGGGGTGGACCGGGGAGCTGTTTTTT. It is translated as CSARDRRRGWTGELFF.

The chain combines TRBV20-1 with TRBJ2-1; 13 bases are shared with TRBD2. Germline lookup yields CDR1 DFQATT and CDR2 SNEGSKA (reference sequence). V was clipped by 4 bases and J by 4 bases; unmatched bases: 4. The CDR3 is 15 residues long. The DNA of the CDR3 is TGCAGTGCTAACCCGGGACTAGCGGGATACAATGAGCAGTTCTTC. It yields the protein CSANPGLAGYNEQFF.